A selection of T cell receptor beta chains follows, all from one sample in a study of T-cell reconstitution after alpha-beta-depleted transplantation in children. One entry per CDR3 protein results from TCRdb running MiXCR on the PCR reads. The repertoire consists of 500,000 to 600,000 distinct CDR3 sequences, with roughly a quarter occurring once and the leading ten covering 30% to 40%. Source: PBMCs, taken before TCRalphabeta/CD19-depleted stem cell transplant. These receptors came from a boy less than two years old with Wiskott-Aldrich syndrome, due to receive a stem cell transplant. The CDR3 runs from the conserved cysteine through the conserved F or W. Each record gives: CDR3 protein, CDR3 DNA, V gene, clone size, J gene, D gene. The D gene is left open where the match is weak. Only part of the rows carry a size: once, few, many, or a class if the clone is expanded.

CDR3 protein: CSVRTSGAKNIQYF; CDR3 DNA: TGCAGTGTCCGGACTAGTGGGGCCAAAAACATTCAGTACTTC; V gene: TRBV20-1; clone size: .; J gene: TRBJ2-4; D gene: TRBD2
CDR3 protein: CSAGDRANNEKLFF; CDR3 DNA: TGCAGTGCTGGGGACAGGGCCAATAATGAAAAACTGTTTTTT; V gene: TRBV20-1; clone size: .; J gene: TRBJ1-4; D gene: TRBD1
CDR3 protein: CASSPASRGEQYF; CDR3 DNA: TGTGCCAGCAGTCCCGCTTCTAGGGGCGAGCAGTACTTC; V gene: TRBV6-2/TRBV6-3; clone size: .; J gene: TRBJ2-7; D gene: .
CDR3 protein: CASSLDRMAGTSSYEQYF; CDR3 DNA: TGTGCCAGCAGCTTAGATCGGATGGCGGGGACGAGCTCCTACGAGCAGTACTTC; V gene: TRBV11-2; clone size: few; J gene: TRBJ2-7; D gene: .
CDR3 protein: CSASEGAPKAPQHF; CDR3 DNA: TGCAGTGCTAGCGAGGGGGCTCCTAAGGCGCCCCAGCATTTT; V gene: TRBV20-1; clone size: .; J gene: TRBJ1-5; D gene: TRBD1
CDR3 protein: CASRPSELAGIEQFF; CDR3 DNA: TGCGCCAGCAGGCCAAGCGAACTAGCGGGAATTGAGCAGTTCTTC; V gene: TRBV5-1; clone size: .; J gene: TRBJ2-1; D gene: TRBD2
CDR3 protein: CAISESYINGETQYF; CDR3 DNA: TGTGCCATCAGTGAGTCATACATCAACGGGGAGACCCAGTACTTC; V gene: TRBV10-3; clone size: .; J gene: TRBJ2-5; D gene: .
CDR3 protein: CASSLTGRVNYGYTF; CDR3 DNA: TGTGCCAGCAGCTTAACAGGGCGAGTGAACTATGGCTACACCTTC; V gene: TRBV7-2; clone size: .; J gene: TRBJ1-2; D gene: .
CDR3 protein: CAIRSEIAAPVYEQFF; CDR3 DNA: TGTGCCATCAGAAGCGAGATAGCGGCTCCGGTTTATGAGCAGTTCTTC; V gene: TRBV10-3; clone size: few; J gene: TRBJ2-1; D gene: .
CDR3 protein: CASAGGRGEQFF; CDR3 DNA: TGTGCCAGCGCGGGGGGTAGGGGTGAGCAGTTCTTC; V gene: TRBV12-3/TRBV12-4; clone size: .; J gene: TRBJ2-1; D gene: TRBD2
CDR3 protein: CASSFLGGYTF; CDR3 DNA: TGTGCCAGCAGTTTCTTAGGGGGCTACACCTTC; V gene: TRBV27; clone size: .; J gene: TRBJ1-2; D gene: .
CDR3 protein: CASSPERGYNEQFF; CDR3 DNA: TGTGCCAGCTCACCTGAACGGGGCTACAATGAGCAGTTCTTC; V gene: TRBV18; clone size: .; J gene: TRBJ2-1; D gene: .
CDR3 protein: CASNPGTSGYNEQFF; CDR3 DNA: TGCGCCAGCAACCCCGGGACTAGCGGATACAATGAGCAGTTCTTC; V gene: TRBV5-1; clone size: few; J gene: TRBJ2-1; D gene: TRBD2
CDR3 protein: CASSSTWTSGGSQETQYF; CDR3 DNA: TGTGCCAGCAGTTCCACTTGGACTAGCGGGGGCTCCCAAGAGACCCAGTACTTC; V gene: TRBV12-3/TRBV12-4; clone size: few; J gene: TRBJ2-5; D gene: TRBD2
CDR3 protein: CASRKTGASYEQYF; CDR3 DNA: TGTGCCAGCAGAAAGACAGGGGCGTCATACGAGCAGTACTTC; V gene: TRBV12-3/TRBV12-4; clone size: few; J gene: TRBJ2-7; D gene: TRBD1
CDR3 protein: CASSSGTHTDTQYF; CDR3 DNA: TGTGCCAGCAGCTCCGGGACACACACAGATACGCAGTATTTT; V gene: TRBV7-3; clone size: .; J gene: TRBJ2-3; D gene: .
CDR3 protein: CASSPRTGRNSPLHF; CDR3 DNA: TGTGCCAGCAGTCCACGGACAGGGAGGAATTCACCCCTCCACTTT; V gene: TRBV6-1; clone size: .; J gene: TRBJ1-6; D gene: TRBD1